The 22 T cell receptor beta chains below were found in one sample sequenced in a study of T cells in women clearing cervical HPV infection. Data came from immunoSEQ multiplex PCR; TCRdb stores just in-frame clones and leaves some out. The sample table includes more than 10,000 clones. Input material: blood buffy coat. These receptor sequences come from a woman aged 18 to 69 with a cervical HPV16 infection that either progressed to CIN3+ or cleared (not recorded which).

A note on this clone: The read finishes 3 residues shy of the CDR3 end, and the germline J gene is used to complete it. The V and J genes are TRBV5-1 and TRBJ1-4; TRBD1 is a possible D gene (6 bases). Germline V CDR1 and CDR2: SGHRS, YFSETQ. Trimming pared 4 bases from V and 5 bases from J, leaving 18 bases between. The length of the CDR3 is 16 residues. The CDR3 sequence: CASSPTWEQGNEKLFF. The part of the CDR3 DNA that was read is TGCGCCAGCAGCCCCACCTGGGAACAGGGAAATGAAAAA.

With respect to this clone: The sequenced fragment ends 3 residues before the CDR3 boundary, so the rest is inferred from the germline J gene. J is TRBJ2-5 and V is TRBV6-2 or TRBV6-3; the D gene is possibly TRBD2 (6 bases). This CDR3 region has 13 residues. V was cut by 7 bases and J by 3 bases, with 12 bases left in between. Germline V gene lookup returns CDR1 MNHEY and CDR2 SVGEGT. The sequenced part of the CDR3 DNA is TGTGCCAGCACGGAGACTAGTGAAGAGACC. Translation gives CASTETSEET. In full, the CDR3 is CASTETSEETQYF.

With regard to this clone: The read stops 3 residues short of the end of the CDR3; the missing end is completed from the germline J gene. This rearrangement joins TRBV19 to TRBJ1-6; 11 bases are shared with TRBD1. V shed 3 bases, J shed 10 bases, and the junction held 11 bases outside the gene matches. Germline loops: CDR1 LNHDA, CDR2 SQIVND (reference sequence). The CDR3 length is 17 residues. The covered CDR3 bases are TGTGCCAGTAGTATCTCGAGGGACAGGGGGAGTGGATCACCC. Translated: CASSISRDRGSGSP. The CDR3, in full, reads CASSISRDRGSGSPLHF.

Comments on this clone: The read ends 3 residues early relative to the CDR3; the germline J gene fills the gap. The sample has other DNA sequences that encode this CDR3 too. The gene calls are TRBV5-1 and TRBJ1-2; D perhaps matches TRBD1 (6 bases). The CDR3 covers 15 residues. V was shortened by 1 base and J by 0 bases, with 10 bases between the two germline ends. Germline loops: CDR1 SGHRS, CDR2 YFSETQ. The DNA read from the CDR3 is TGCGCCAGCAGCTTGACAGGGAGGGCTAACTATGGC. It encodes CASSLTGRANYG. In full, the CDR3 reads CASSLTGRANYGYTF.

As to this clone: The CDR3 end falls 3 residues outside the read, so it is completed with the germline J gene. The V call is TRBV20-1, the J call TRBJ2-7; 13 nucleotides match TRBD2. Germline trimming cut 1 base from V and 3 bases from J; bases unmatched to any gene: 6. The germline CDR1 and CDR2 sequences are DFQATT and SNEGSKA (reference sequence). The CDR3 is made up of 16 amino acids. CDR3 sequence: CSARGTSGGAHYEQYF. The CDR3 DNA, read in part, is TGCAGTGCTAGAGGTACTAGCGGGGGGGCCCACTACGAG.

As for this clone: The read halts 3 residues ahead of the CDR3 end, with the missing end drawn from the germline J gene. Other nucleotide sequences from this sample produce the same CDR3. V and J are TRBV18 and TRBJ1-3, with a tentative D call TRBD1 (6 bases). The germline CDR1 and CDR2 sequences are KGHSH and LQKENI. CDR3 length: 15 residues. The V and J ends lost 3 bases and 4 bases respectively, with 13 bases between them. The CDR3 sequence: CASSPLRTEGNTIYF. Incomplete CDR3 DNA: TGTGCCAGCTCACCCTTGCGGACAGAAGGAAACACC.

About this clone itself: The read is 3 residues too short to cover the CDR3 end, so that end is filled in from the germline J gene. The rearrangement uses TRBV10-3 and TRBJ2-1; 11 bases map to TRBD2. CDR1 ENHRY and CDR2 SYGVKD come from the germline V gene. V lost 4 bases, J lost 9 bases, and 5 bases stayed unmatched. The CDR3 length is 14 residues. The CDR3 spells CAISGQTSGVEQFF. CDR3 DNA, as far as it was read: TGTGCCATCAGTGGCCAGACTAGCGGGGTTGAG.

Comments on this clone: The read ends 3 residues early relative to the CDR3; the germline J gene fills the gap. The rearrangement links TRBV7-8 to TRBJ2-2; no firm D call. CDR3 length: 14 residues. Germline V lookup: CDR1 SGHVS, CDR2 FQNEAQ. Trimming pared 5 bases from V and 6 bases from J, leaving 13 bases between. CDR3 bases read: TGTGCCAGCAGCCAGTATCTAGATGCCGGGGAG. It yields the protein CASSQYLDAGE. The entire CDR3 sequence reads CASSQYLDAGELFF.

About this clone: Sequencing ends 3 residues short of the CDR3 end; the germline J gene provides the rest. The chain recombines TRBV19 with TRBJ1-2, with 11 bases that match TRBD1. CDR3 length equals 12 residues. The germline V gene encodes CDR1 LNHDA and CDR2 SQIVND (reference sequence). The covered CDR3 bases are TGTGCCACCGGGACAGGGGGTCACGAC. This encodes CATGTGGHD. The entire CDR3 protein is CATGTGGHDYTF.

Concerning this clone itself: The CDR3 is cut off 3 residues early in the read; its end comes from the germline J gene. The chain combines TRBV7-3 with TRBJ2-1, with TRBD2 matching 7 bases. Trimming cost V 5 bases and J 0 bases; bases outside gene matches: 10. Germline CDR1 and CDR2: SGHTA and FQGTGA. The CDR3 length is 17 residues. The sequenced CDR3 bases are TGTGCCAGCAGCGCCCTGGGGCGGGGGAGCTCCTACAATGAG. This gives the protein CASSALGRGSSYNE. The full CDR3 sequence reads CASSALGRGSSYNEQFF.

The CDR3 DNA, read in part, is TGTGCCAGCAGCCAGCGACAGGGCCACACAGATACG. Its protein is CASSQRQGHTDT. The entire CDR3 is CASSQRQGHTDTQYF. The chain has TRBV5-4 and TRBJ2-3; TRBD1 matches at 7 bases. The read falls 3 residues short of the CDR3 end, and the missing part is taken from the germline J gene. Trimming removed 4 bases from V and 2 bases from J; junction bases left unmatched: 7. CDR3 length: 15 amino acids. Germline lookup yields CDR1 SGHNT and CDR2 YYREEE (reference sequence).

A word on this clone: Read sequence stops 3 residues before the CDR3 end, and the germline J gene provides the missing end. V usage is TRBV6-2 or TRBV6-3 and J usage is TRBJ1-6; 7 bases fit TRBD1. The CDR3 contains 14 residues. V lost 7 bases and J lost 10; bases outside the gene matches: 10. CDR1 is MNHEY, CDR2 SVGEGT, per germline. CDR3 residues: CASTRGWQESPLHF. Incomplete CDR3 DNA: TGTGCCAGCACCAGGGGGTGGCAAGAATCACCC.

As to this clone: Other DNA sequences in the sample encode the same CDR3. Partial CDR3 DNA: TGTGCCAGCAGCTACAAAGGGGACACTGAA. This codes for CASSYKGDTE. The CDR3 as a whole reads CASSYKGDTEAFF. The V gene is TRBV7-2, the J gene TRBJ1-1; TRBD1 might be the D (5 bases). The sequenced fragment ends 3 residues before the CDR3 boundary, so the rest is inferred from the germline J gene. V was pared by 4 bases and J by 3 bases, with 9 bases between. This CDR3 spans 13 amino acids. Germline assignment: CDR1 SGHTA and CDR2 FQGNSA.

Concerning this clone itself: From the germline J gene comes the end of the CDR3, since the read stops 3 residues before it. This rearrangement joins TRBV7-9 to TRBJ1-1, with 7 bases matching TRBD1. The CDR3 consists of 13 residues. CDR1 is SEHNR and CDR2 is FQNEAQ in the germline V gene (reference sequence). With V trimmed by 5 bases and J by 3 bases, 3 bases remained unmatched. CDR3 DNA, as far as it was read: TGTGCCAGCAGCCTTACAGGGGACACTGAA. Its translation is CASSLTGDTE. The full CDR3 reads CASSLTGDTEAFF.

A remark on this clone: The read ends 3 residues before the CDR3 terminus; that terminus is restored from the germline J gene. The J gene is TRBJ2-1, the V gene TRBV2, with 8 nucleotides matching TRBD2. With 2 bases clipped from V and 9 bases from J, the junction kept 9 bases outside the gene matches. The germline V gene encodes CDR1 SNHLY and CDR2 FYNNEI. The CDR3 length is 15 residues. CDR3 DNA, as far as it was read: TGTGCCAGCAGTGAAAATAAGCGGGGGAGGGGTGAG. It encodes CASSENKRGRGE. In full, the CDR3 is CASSENKRGRGEQFF.

Comment on this clone: The read terminates 3 residues before the CDR3 end, so the remaining end is supplied by the germline J gene. The rearrangement links TRBV29-1 to TRBJ2-3, with a weak D call TRBD2 (8 bases). The CDR3 loop spans 15 amino acids. Germline assignment: CDR1 SQVTM and CDR2 ANQGSEA. CDR3 bases read: TGCAGCGTTAAGGGGGCGGGGGGATTTCAAGAGACG. Translating gives CSVKGAGGFQET. The full CDR3 sequence reads CSVKGAGGFQETQYF.

Comment on this clone: Read coverage stops 3 residues before the CDR3 terminus; the germline J gene supplies the remainder. The chain links TRBV5-5 to TRBJ2-2; maybe TRBD1 (6 bases). The germline gives CDR1 SGHKS, CDR2 YYEKEE (reference sequence). This CDR3 spans 13 amino acids. CDR3 DNA, as far as it was read: TGTGCCAGCAGCGGAGACAGGAATTCACCG. It yields the protein CASSGDRNSP. The entire CDR3 is CASSGDRNSPLFF.

To note about this clone: The read stops 3 residues short of the end of the CDR3; the missing end is completed from the germline J gene. V and J are TRBV5-4 and TRBJ1-2; D perhaps matches TRBD1 (6 bases). Trimming took off 2 bases at V and 3 bases at J, with 14 bases between the two ends. This CDR3 has 15 amino acids. Germline assignment: CDR1 SGHNT and CDR2 YYREEE (reference sequence). Here the CDR3 reads CASSFGNRADYGYTF. The CDR3 DNA, read in part, is TGTGCCAGCAGCTTTGGAAACAGGGCTGACTATGGC.

As regards this clone: The read ends 3 residues shy of where the CDR3 ends; the end is completed using the germline J gene. The chain joins TRBV7-2 to TRBJ1-2; D gene ambiguous. Germline-derived CDR1 and CDR2 are SGHTA and FQGNSA. V lost 2 bases, J lost 4 bases, and 5 bases lay in between. There are 12 residues in the CDR3. CDR3 amino acids: CASSLSGYGYTF. The CDR3 DNA, read in part, is TGTGCCAGCAGCTTATCAGGCTATGGC. Variable domain in full (rest from reference TRBV7-2 and TRBJ1-2): GAGVSQSPSNKVTEKGKDVELRCDPISGHTALYWYRQSLGQGLEFLIYFQGNSAPDKSGLPSDRFSAERTGGSVSTLTIQRTQQEDSAVYLCASSLSGYGYTFGSGTRLTVV.

Of note for this clone: The CDR3 end falls 3 residues outside the read, so it is completed with the germline J gene. The chain is built from TRBV18 and TRBJ1-5; no firm D call. The germline gives CDR1 KGHSH, CDR2 LQKENI. V was cut by 2 bases and J by 3 bases, with 8 bases left in between. This CDR3 is 14 amino acids long. Incomplete CDR3 DNA: TGTGCCAGCTCACCAAACAGAAACAATCAGCCC. Protein product: CASSPNRNNQP. The entire CDR3 sequence reads CASSPNRNNQPQHF.

Its frequency marks this clone as medium-sized. The read comes to an end 3 residues before the CDR3 does, leaving the germline J gene to fill in the end. The gene calls are TRBV7-2 and TRBJ2-5, with D tentatively TRBD2 (6 bases). The germline CDR1 and CDR2 sequences are SGHTA and FQGNSA. Trimming cost V 4 bases and J 2 bases, with 8 bases left between them. The CDR3 loop spans 13 amino acids. This CDR3 reads CASSWLAQETQYF. The covered CDR3 bases are TGTGCCAGCAGCTGGCTAGCGCAAGAGACC. Based on the CDR3 plus reference TRBV7-2 and TRBJ2-5, the full variable domain is GAGVSQSPSNKVTEKGKDVELRCDPISGHTALYWYRQSLGQGLEFLIYFQGNSAPDKSGLPSDRFSAERTGGSVSTLTIQRTQQEDSAVYLCASSWLAQETQYFGPGTRLLVL.

CDR3: CSARDRGAWGETQYF. Incomplete CDR3 DNA: TGCAGTGCTAGAGATAGAGGGGCGTGGGGAGAGACC. J is TRBJ2-5 and V is TRBV20-1, with D tentatively TRBD1 or TRBD2 (5 bases each). The sequence runs out 3 residues before the end of the CDR3; the remainder is reconstructed from the germline J gene. The V end was cut by 0 bases, the J end by 4 bases, with 15 bases between. Germline CDR1 DFQATT, CDR2 SNEGSKA (reference sequence). The CDR3 is 15 amino acids.